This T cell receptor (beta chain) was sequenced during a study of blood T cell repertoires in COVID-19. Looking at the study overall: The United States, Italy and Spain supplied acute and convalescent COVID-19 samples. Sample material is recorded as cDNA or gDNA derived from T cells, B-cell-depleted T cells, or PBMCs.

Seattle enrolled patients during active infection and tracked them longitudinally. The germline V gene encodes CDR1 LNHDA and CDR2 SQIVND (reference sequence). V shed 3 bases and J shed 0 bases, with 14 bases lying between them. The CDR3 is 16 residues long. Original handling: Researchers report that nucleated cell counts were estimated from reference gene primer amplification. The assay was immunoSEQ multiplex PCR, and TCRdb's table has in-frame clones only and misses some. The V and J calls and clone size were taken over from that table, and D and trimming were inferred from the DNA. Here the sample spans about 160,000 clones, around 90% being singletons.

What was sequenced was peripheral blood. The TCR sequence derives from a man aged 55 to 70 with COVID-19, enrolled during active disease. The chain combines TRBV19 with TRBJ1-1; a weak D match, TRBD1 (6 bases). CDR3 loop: CASSIRQASMNTEAFF. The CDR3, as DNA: TGTGCCAGTAGTATTAGACAGGCCTCGATGAACACTGAAGCTTTCTTT.